This entry lists 30 T cell receptor beta chains sequenced from one sample in a study of blood T cells in healthy people across ages. With a J-beta primer mix and a sample-barcoded 5' primer, a second PCR ran roughly 7 to 11 cycles. MiXCR, applied by TCRdb to the 5' RACE reads, yields one record per CDR3 protein. The sample lists fewer than 700,000 distinct CDR3 sequences, around 38% occurring once. Sequencing was carried out using blood. These receptors all come from a man of 80 years or more in good health.

This clonotype was counted a few times. The gene calls are TRBV29-1 and TRBJ2-4; 8 bases are shared with TRBD1. Germline CDR1 is SQVTM and CDR2 is ANQGSEA. The junction had 5 bases not matched to a gene; V was cut back by 4 bases and J by 9 bases. There are 12 residues in the CDR3. The CDR3 DNA reads TGCAGCGTTGGGACAGGGTTGGGCATTCAGTACTTC. Its translation is CSVGTGLGIQYF.

The V call is TRBV4-3, the J call TRBJ2-1, with 8 bases matching TRBD1. The CDR3 is made up of 15 amino acids. V lost 3 bases, J lost 10 bases, and 11 bases stayed unmatched. Germline CDR1 LGHNA, CDR2 YSLEER. CDR3 protein: CASSQQQGVMVEQFF. Here the CDR3 DNA reads TGCGCCAGCAGCCAGCAACAGGGGGTAATGGTCGAGCAGTTCTTC.

A few counts support this clonotype. V gene TRBV29-1 combines with J gene TRBJ2-1, with TRBD2 matching over 13 bases. Losses at the gene ends were 6 bases for V and 0 bases for J; bases not matched to a gene: 11. Germline values: CDR1 SQVTM, CDR2 ANQGSEA. The length of the CDR3 is 18 residues. CDR3 region: CSVRTSGGGRSSYNEQFF. In DNA, the CDR3 is TGCAGCGTCAGGACTAGCGGGGGCGGTAGGAGCTCCTACAATGAGCAGTTCTTC.

The J gene is TRBJ2-5, the V gene TRBV9, with a tentative D call TRBD2 (6 bases). This CDR3 is built from 15 residues. CDR1 SGDLS and CDR2 YYNGEE come from the germline V gene. Trimming cost V 2 bases and J 5 bases, with 16 bases left between them. The chain's CDR3 is CASSVRDWGQETQYF. The CDR3 coding sequence is TGTGCCAGCAGCGTCCGGGACTGGGGTCAGGAGACCCAGTACTTC.

The chain links TRBV3-1 to TRBJ2-7, with a tentative D call TRBD2 (6 bases). The CDR3 is made up of 14 amino acids. V was cut by 0 bases and J by 12 bases, with 18 bases left in between. Germline V gives CDR1 LGHDT, CDR2 YNNKEL (reference sequence). For the CDR3, the DNA is TGTGCCAGCAGCCAAGAAGGAGGACGGGACTCCCCGTACTTC. It encodes CASSQEGGRDSPYF.

This clonotype was counted once. The V gene is TRBV15, the J gene TRBJ2-3; 11 bases are a match to TRBD2. Germline assignment: CDR1 LNHNV and CDR2 YYDKDF (reference sequence). The CDR3 contains 13 residues. CDR3 coding DNA: TGTGTCACGGCTAGCGGGAGGTTTGATACGCAGTATTTT. Protein sequence: CVTASGRFDTQYF.

This clonotype was observed a handful of times. The gene calls are TRBV4-3 and TRBJ2-1; TRBD2 matches 11 bases. Germline-derived CDR1 and CDR2 are LGHNA and YSLEER. The trim removed 3 bases at V and 5 bases at J, leaving 9 bases unmatched. This CDR3 is 17 amino acids long. In nucleotides, the CDR3 is TGCGCCAGCAGCCAGTCGCTAGCGGGGGGAATTAACAATGAGCAGTTCTTC. Translated, it gives CASSQSLAGGINNEQFF.

A remark on this clonotype: A much larger clone lies a single base off, so this may be a read error. This sequence joins TRBV11-3 and TRBJ2-7, with D tentatively TRBD1 (6 bases). CDR3 length: 13 residues. Germline V gives CDR1 SGHNT, CDR2 YENEEA. Trimming left V 5 bases short and J 3 bases short, with 11 bases between. CDR3 in amino acids: CASSVVQGYEQYF. The CDR3 DNA reads as TGTGCCAGCAGCGTAGTACAGGGCTACGAGCAGTACTTC. Supplemented by reference TRBV11-3 and TRBJ2-7, the full variable domain reads EAGVVQSPRYKIIEKKQPVAFWCNPISGHNTLYWYLQNLGQGPELLIRYENEEAVDDSQLPKDRFSAERLKGVDSTLKIQPAELGDSAVYLCASSVVQGYEQYFGPGTRLTVT.

The genes are TRBV28 and TRBJ1-2; D unclear. The V end was cut by 8 bases, the J end by 2 bases, with 6 bases between. The CDR3 covers 11 residues. CDR1 is MDHEN, CDR2 SYDVKM, per germline. The CDR3 nucleotides are TGTGCCAGCGTAGGGAACTATGGCTACACCTTC. Translated: CASVGNYGYTF.

This clonotype showed up just a few times. The J gene is TRBJ2-3, the V gene TRBV6-2 or TRBV6-3; possible D gene TRBD2, 6 bases. CDR1 and CDR2 (germline): MNHEY, SVGEGT. This CDR3 is built from 16 residues. Trimming left V 6 bases short and J 1 base short, with 17 bases between. The CDR3 nucleotides read TGTGCCAGCAGAGAGGACTGGACGGGGGGCACAGATACGCAGTATTTT. Protein product: CASREDWTGGTDTQYF.

This clonotype was seen more than once but under ten times. This chain uses TRBV6-2 or TRBV6-3 with TRBJ1-5, with D perhaps matching TRBD1 (5 bases). V was pared by 6 bases and J by 9 bases, with 12 bases between. Germline V lookup: CDR1 MNHEY, CDR2 SVGEGT. The CDR3 consists of 12 residues. DNA for the CDR3: TGTGCCAGCAGAGACAGCCAGCCGCCCCAGCATTTT. Protein: CASRDSQPPQHF.

J is TRBJ2-7 and V is TRBV29-1; 10 nucleotides line up with TRBD1. The germline V gene encodes CDR1 SQVTM and CDR2 ANQGSEA. The CDR3 has 12 amino acids. V was clipped by 7 bases and J by 10 bases; unmatched bases: 10. CDR3 coding DNA: TGCAGCGCAGAGACAGGGGGCCTATACCAGTACTTC. Protein: CSAETGGLYQYF.

V is TRBV16 and J is TRBJ2-1, with TRBD2 identical over 9 bases. The CDR3 length is 13 residues. The V gene end was trimmed by 4 bases and the J gene end by 10 bases; junction bases not matched to a gene: 5. CDR1 KGHSY and CDR2 FQNENV come from the germline V gene. CDR3 protein: CASSRSSGEEQFF. The CDR3 nucleotides are TGTGCCAGCAGCCGCTCTAGCGGGGAGGAGCAGTTCTTC.

The chain is built from TRBV12-3 or TRBV12-4 and TRBJ1-1; tentatively, D is TRBD1 (5 bases). The V end was cut by 7 bases, the J end by 1 base, with 13 bases between. This CDR3 is built from 14 residues. For the CDR3, the DNA is TGTGCCAGCACCATGGGGCACCAGAACACTGAAGCTTTCTTT. It codes for CASTMGHQNTEAFF.

This clonotype was recorded a few times. This rearrangement joins TRBV28 to TRBJ2-4, with D tentatively TRBD2 (5 bases). The DNA matches TRBJ2-7 better at its end, which makes the J call doubtful. This CDR3 comprises 14 residues. In germline, CDR1 is MDHEN, CDR2 SYDVKM. The CDR3 sequence is CASSFGGVKYEQYF. The CDR3 DNA reads as TGTGCCAGCAGTTTTGGAGGAGTCAAGTACGAGCAGTACTTC.

This clonotype has just a few counts. V is TRBV5-1 and J is TRBJ2-7, with 7 bases identical to TRBD1. Trimming removed 0 bases from V and 4 bases from J; junction bases left unmatched: 4. The germline gives CDR1 SGHRS, CDR2 YFSETQ. The CDR3 spans 14 residues. The CDR3 DNA is TGCGCCAGCAGCTTGGACAGGGGATGGTACGAGCAGTACTTC. It is translated as CASSLDRGWYEQYF.

In its sample, this clonotype was seen a few times. This sequence joins TRBV3-1 and TRBJ2-3; 9 bases are shared with TRBD1. Trimming removed 2 bases from V and 1 base from J; junction bases left unmatched: 4. There are 16 residues in the CDR3. CDR1 is LGHDT and CDR2 is YNNKEL in the germline V gene (reference sequence). CDR3 DNA: TGTGCCAGCAGCCAACAGACAGGGGGTCGCACAGATACGCAGTATTTT. This sequence encodes CASSQQTGGRTDTQYF.

The chain carries TRBV30 and TRBJ1-5, with D unclear. Trimming removed 0 bases at V and 7 bases at J, with 10 bases between. Germline CDR1 reads GTSNPN; CDR2 reads SVGIG (reference sequence). This CDR3 contains 13 residues. The CDR3 loop reads CAWSVGRGQPQHF. CDR3 bases: TGTGCCTGGAGTGTAGGTCGAGGGCAGCCCCAGCATTTT. The full variable domain, its missing parts supplied by reference TRBV30 and TRBJ1-5, is SQTIHQWPATLVQPVGSPLSLECTVEGTSNPNLYWYRQAAGRGLQLLFYSVGIGQISSEVPQNLSASRPQDRQFILSSKKLLLSDSGFYLCAWSVGRGQPQHFGDGTRLSIL.

This clonotype was seen a handful of times. V usage is TRBV7-9 and J usage is TRBJ2-7; D is undetermined. The CDR3 loop spans 15 amino acids. V was pared by 5 bases and J by 1 base, with 15 bases between. CDR1 SEHNR and CDR2 FQNEAQ come from the germline V gene (reference sequence). This CDR3 is CASSPRGSISYEQYF. The DNA for the CDR3 is TGTGCCAGCAGCCCCCGCGGATCGATATCCTACGAGCAGTACTTC.

The table lists this clonotype with a few counts. This sequence joins TRBV6-1 and TRBJ2-4; 10 bases align to TRBD2. The DNA end is more similar to TRBJ2-7, so the J call may be wrong. The CDR3 sequence is 15 residues long. The germline V gene encodes CDR1 MNHNS and CDR2 SASEGT. CDR3 loop: CASLLAASGSPEQYF. The CDR3 bases are TGTGCCAGCCTCTTGGCGGCTAGCGGGAGTCCCGAGCAGTACTTC.

On this clonotype: The junction does not match germline at one end; this may be a read error. V and J are TRBV2 and TRBJ2-3, with a possible D match to TRBD2 (5 bases). The CDR3 consists of 12 residues. Germline CDR1 and CDR2: SNHLY and FYNNEI. The CDR3 region is CASGDQLVTQYF. In DNA form, the CDR3 reads TGTGCCAGCGGTGACCAACTAGTGACACAGTATTTT.

The chain uses TRBV12-3 or TRBV12-4 and TRBJ2-2; 7 nucleotides match TRBD1. The junction had 2 bases not matched to a gene; V was cut back by 3 bases and J by 1 base. The length of the CDR3 is 15 residues. The CDR3: CASSFRQGNTGELFF. CDR3 DNA sequence: TGTGCCAGCAGTTTCCGACAGGGGAACACCGGGGAGCTGTTTTTT.

This clonotype was picked up one time. This rearrangement joins TRBV6-2 or TRBV6-3 to TRBJ2-3; 16 bases are shared with TRBD2. Trimming at V came to 6 bases and at J to 8 bases, leaving 14 bases not matched to a gene. The CDR3 length is 18 residues. Germline V lookup: CDR1 MNHEY, CDR2 SVGEGT. The CDR3 DNA is TGTGCCAGCAGGCCCAGAGGGACTAGCGGGGGGGCCAAGGGTACGCAGTATTTT. It yields the protein CASRPRGTSGGAKGTQYF.

The chain carries TRBV20-1 and TRBJ1-5; 10 nucleotides match TRBD1. Germline CDR1 DFQATT, CDR2 SNEGSKA (reference sequence). The V gene end was trimmed by 3 bases and the J gene end by 6 bases; junction bases not matched to a gene: 11. This CDR3 comprises 16 residues. The CDR3 DNA sequence: TGCAGTGCTAGTCCCGGGACAGGGGCGGGTTTTCAGCCCCAGCATTTT. It specifies CSASPGTGAGFQPQHF.

The chain recombines TRBV5-4 with TRBJ1-1; TRBD1 matches at 7 bases. The trim removed 5 bases at V and 1 base at J, leaving 8 bases unmatched. From germline, CDR1 is SGHNT and CDR2 YYREEE (reference sequence). The length of the CDR3 is 15 residues. The CDR3 DNA reads TGTGCCAGCAGTTTAGGGGGCGCCGCGAACACTGAAGCTTTCTTT. It yields the protein CASSLGGAANTEAFF. Complete variable domain (other parts from reference TRBV5-4 and TRBJ1-1): ETGVTQSPTHLIKTRGQQVTLRCSSQSGHNTVSWYQQALGQGPQFIFQYYREEENGRGNFPPRFSGLQFPNYSSELNVNALELDDSALYLCASSLGGAANTEAFFGQGTRLTVV.

This clonotype was seen many times. The chain uses TRBV10-3 and TRBJ2-5, with TRBD1 as a possible D gene (6 bases). Trimming cost V 3 bases and J 7 bases, with 15 bases left between them. The CDR3 extends over 14 amino acids. The germline V gene has CDR1 ENHRY and CDR2 SYGVKD. In nucleotides, the CDR3 is TGTGCCATCAGTGAAGCCGGACAGCCGGTGACCCAGTACTTC. Translation: CAISEAGQPVTQYF.

J is TRBJ1-1 and V is TRBV3-1; the D is unclear. Trimming took off 1 base at V and 0 bases at J, with 12 bases between the two ends. The CDR3 consists of 16 residues. CDR1 is LGHDT and CDR2 is YNNKEL in the germline V gene (reference sequence). The CDR3 nucleotides read TGTGCCAGCAGCCAAGTTGGTGAACCGATGAACACTGAAGCTTTCTTT. Protein sequence: CASSQVGEPMNTEAFF.

This chain uses TRBV20-1 with TRBJ2-1, with D maybe TRBD1 (5 bases). The CDR3 consists of 15 residues. V dropped 5 bases and J dropped 0 bases, with 14 bases sitting between them. Germline V lookup: CDR1 DFQATT, CDR2 SNEGSKA (reference sequence). The CDR3 bases are TGCAGTGCTCCCCCGACAGAAATCTCCTACAATGAGCAGTTCTTC. As protein: CSAPPTEISYNEQFF.

The chain employs TRBV11-1 and TRBJ2-7; TRBD1 agrees at 8 bases. Germline lookup yields CDR1 SGHAT and CDR2 FQDESV (reference sequence). V was pared by 3 bases and J by 4 bases, with 5 bases of the junction left unmatched. This CDR3 comprises 14 residues. CDR3 region: CASSFSRGRYEQYF. The CDR3 coding sequence is TGTGCCAGCAGCTTTTCCAGGGGGCGATACGAGCAGTACTTC.

This clonotype was detected a few times. The chain is built from TRBV6-2 or TRBV6-3 and TRBJ2-7; D ambiguous. The CDR3 loop spans 11 amino acids. Between the trimmed V and J ends, which lost 5 bases and 2 bases, there was a span of 4 bases. Germline values: CDR1 MNHEY, CDR2 SVGEGT. CDR3 in DNA: TGTGCCAGCAGTAAGACCTACGAGCAGTACTTC. Translating gives CASSKTYEQYF.